One T cell receptor beta chain is described in this entry. These data belong to a study of OX40 agonist ivuxolimab in advanced cancers. Study background: Head and neck, renal cell, melanoma or hepatocellular carcinoma were the cancers that dose-escalation patients had.

TCRdb's table, derived via immunoSEQ multiplex PCR, lists solely in-frame clones and lacks some. The data show about 17,000 clones, just under 80% seen once. Germline CDR1 and CDR2: MDHEN and SYDVKM. The V gene lost 1 base and the J gene lost 2 bases, with 9 bases spanning the gap. The CDR3 is made up of 14 amino acids. This TCR was sampled from an adult with an advanced solid tumor such as melanoma, head and neck, liver or kidney cancer. This chain joins TRBV28 and TRBJ2-7, with D tentatively TRBD2 (6 bases). The specimen comprised CD4+ or CD8+ T cells sorted from blood, sampled in a trial of the OX40 agonist ivuxolimab. For the CDR3, the DNA is TGTGCCAGCAGTTTATCATCGGGGGCCTACGAGCAGTACTTC. It codes for CASSLSSGAYEQYF.